These 18 T cell receptor beta chains were sequenced from one sample in a study of Ad26.COV2.S vaccination and SARS-CoV-2 variants. Clones were sequenced by immunoSEQ multiplex PCR, and TCRdb holds only the in-frame ones, with some missing. The sample carries about 320,000 clones, about 86% recorded once. Described treatment: roughly 19 received Ad26.COV2.S at low or high dose, single or two shots; about 5 received placebo; per-sample allocation not given. Sampling happened 63 days after the first vaccine or placebo injection. The sequences come from peripheral blood, collected in a trial of Ad26.COV2.S vaccine versus placebo. The receptors shown here come from a person between 18 and 59 years old who received the Ad26.COV2.S COVID-19 vaccine or a placebo.

Concerning this clone: Other DNA sequences from this sample encode an identical CDR3 as well. The V and J genes are TRBV18 and TRBJ2-7; D is perhaps TRBD2 (5 bases). Germline CDR1 and CDR2: KGHSH and LQKENI. CDR3 size: 13 residues. V lost 2 bases and J 2 bases, leaving 7 bases between the germline ends. The chain's CDR3 is CASSPGGTYEQYF. The CDR3 bases are TGTGCCAGCTCACCAGGAGGCACCTACGAGCAGTACTTC.

The chain combines TRBV7-9 with TRBJ2-7; 9 bases line up with TRBD1. The CDR3 consists of 14 residues. Per the germline V gene, CDR1 is SEHNR and CDR2 is FQNEAQ (reference sequence). The trim removed 1 base at V and 2 bases at J, leaving 0 bases unmatched. The CDR3 region is CASSLGTGAYEQYF. DNA of the CDR3: TGTGCCAGCAGCTTAGGGACAGGGGCCTACGAGCAGTACTTC.

This chain uses TRBV11-2 with TRBJ2-1; D gene unclear. V was pared by 4 bases and J by 0 bases, with 13 bases between. There are 16 residues in the CDR3. Germline loops: CDR1 SGHAT, CDR2 FQNNGV. The DNA for the CDR3 is TGTGCCAGCAGCTCACCCGACCCCAGCTCCTACAATGAGCAGTTCTTC. It is translated as CASSSPDPSSYNEQFF.

The chain links TRBV5-1 to TRBJ1-4; D not resolved. V was pared by 0 bases and J by 0 bases, with 9 bases between. This CDR3 is 16 amino acids long. Per the germline V gene, CDR1 is SGHRS and CDR2 is YFSETQ. This CDR3 reads CASSLVGGSTNEKLFF. As DNA, the CDR3 is TGCGCCAGCAGCTTGGTTGGAGGGTCAACTAATGAAAAACTGTTTTTT.

The J gene is TRBJ2-3, the V gene TRBV9; the match to TRBD2 covers 9 bases. V shed 4 bases and J 2 bases; nucleotides not matched to a gene: 8. The germline V gene has CDR1 SGDLS and CDR2 YYNGEE. The CDR3 is 16 residues long. The CDR3 region has the DNA TGTGCCAGCAGCACCATAGCGGGGGCCCCCACAGATACGCAGTATTTT. Translated: CASSTIAGAPTDTQYF. The variable domain in full, completed from reference TRBV9 and TRBJ2-3, reads DSGVTQTPKHLITATGQRVTLRCSPRSGDLSVYWYQQSLDQGLQFLIQYYNGEERAKGNILERFSAQQFPDLHSELNLSSLELGDSALYFCASSTIAGAPTDTQYFGPGTRLTVL.

A few counts support this clone. The chain employs TRBV24-1 and TRBJ2-3; 10 bases are shared with TRBD2. From germline, CDR1 is KGHDR and CDR2 SFDVKD. The CDR3 length is 16 residues. V was pared by 3 bases and J by 2 bases, with 4 bases of the junction left unmatched. The CDR3 reads CATSDQRGGNTDTQYF. CDR3 bases: TGTGCCACCAGTGATCAGCGGGGGGGTAACACAGATACGCAGTATTTT.

The chain combines TRBV11-2 with TRBJ1-4, with unresolved D. The CDR3 is 11 residues long. Trimming removed 5 bases at V and 8 bases at J, with 6 bases between. CDR1 is SGHAT, CDR2 FQNNGV, per germline. In DNA, the CDR3 is TGTGCCAGCAGCCCCGGGGAAAAACTGTTTTTT. Translating it yields CASSPGEKLFF.

V gene TRBV2 combines with J gene TRBJ2-1; weak D call: TRBD1 (6 bases). Germline CDR1 SNHLY, CDR2 FYNNEI. This CDR3 region has 15 residues. Trimming took 3 bases from V and 0 from J, leaving 9 bases between them. CDR3 sequence reads: CASSDRGSSYNEQFF. Here the CDR3 DNA reads TGTGCCAGCAGTGATAGGGGGAGCTCCTACAATGAGCAGTTCTTC. Combining the CDR3 with reference TRBV2 and TRBJ2-1 gives the whole variable domain EPEVTQTPSHQVTQMGQEVILRCVPISNHLYFYWYRQILGQKVEFLVSFYNNEISEKSEIFDDQFSVERPDGSNFTLKIRSTKLEDSAMYFCASSDRGSSYNEQFFGPGTRLTVL.

The chain combines TRBV12-3 or TRBV12-4 with TRBJ1-5, with D maybe TRBD1 (6 bases). V lost 5 bases and J 6 bases, leaving 11 bases between the germline ends. This CDR3 is 13 amino acids long. CDR3 protein: CASSVQGTQPQHF. DNA for the CDR3: TGTGCCAGCAGTGTTCAGGGGACTCAGCCCCAGCATTTT.

This clone was detected once. The chain is built from TRBV29-1 and TRBJ1-1; D may be TRBD1 (5 bases). Germline values: CDR1 SQVTM, CDR2 ANQGSEA. This CDR3 region has 13 residues. V was cut by 7 bases and J by 1 base, with 13 bases left in between. The CDR3 reads CSASDRPNTEAFF. In DNA, the CDR3 is TGCAGCGCTAGTGACAGACCGAACACTGAAGCTTTCTTT. Based on the CDR3 plus reference TRBV29-1 and TRBJ1-1, the full variable domain is SAVISQKPSRDICQRGTSLTIQCQVDSQVTMMFWYRQQPGQSLTLIATANQGSEATYESGFVIDKFPISRPNLTFSTLTVSNMSPEDSSIYLCSASDRPNTEAFFGQGTRLTVV.

In its sample, this clone was seen once. The J gene is TRBJ2-5, the V gene TRBV7-2, with D possibly being TRBD2 (7 bases). V lost 5 bases and J 5 bases, leaving 15 bases between the germline ends. The germline gives CDR1 SGHTA, CDR2 FQGNSA. The CDR3 runs to 14 residues. The CDR3 DNA reads TGTGCCAGCAGCAACTCGGGGGGCTTCGAGACCCAGTACTTC. This codes for CASSNSGGFETQYF.

The chain joins TRBV18 to TRBJ1-1; D gene unclear. Germline V gives CDR1 KGHSH, CDR2 LQKENI. Deletions cut 3 bases from V and 4 bases from J, with 9 bases between. This CDR3 region has 13 residues. The CDR3 region is CASSPWVGTEAFF. CDR3 bases: TGTGCCAGCTCACCCTGGGTGGGCACTGAAGCTTTCTTT. Full variable domain (remainder filled in from reference TRBV18 and TRBJ1-1): NAGVMQNPRHLVRRRGQEARLRCSPMKGHSHVYWYRQLPEEGLKFMVYLQKENIIDESGMPKERFSAEFPKEGPSILRIQQVVRGDSAAYFCASSPWVGTEAFFGQGTRLTVV.

The chain carries TRBV7-2 and TRBJ1-2, with 7 bases that match TRBD1. This CDR3 region has 17 residues. CDR1 SGHTA and CDR2 FQGNSA come from the germline V gene. Losses at the gene ends were 0 bases for V and 2 bases for J; bases not matched to a gene: 9. In DNA, the CDR3 is TGTGCCAGCAGCTTAGCGAGGAGAGGGGGCGCAAACTATGGCTACACCTTC. Its protein is CASSLARRGGANYGYTF.

The genes are TRBV5-1 and TRBJ2-3, with TRBD2 matching over 11 bases. The junction had 6 bases not matched to a gene; V was cut back by 1 base and J by 5 bases. This CDR3 is built from 16 residues. Germline CDR1 and CDR2: SGHRS and YFSETQ. The CDR3 region has the DNA TGCGCCAGCAGCTTGAGTAGCGGGGGGGCCGGAGATACGCAGTATTTT. Its protein is CASSLSSGGAGDTQYF.

The chain uses TRBV9 and TRBJ1-1; a weak D match, TRBD1 (6 bases). This CDR3 comprises 13 residues. V gave up 3 bases and J gave up 1 base, with 7 bases separating them. CDR1 and CDR2 (germline): SGDLS, YYNGEE. CDR3 protein: CASSGTANTEAFF. As DNA, the CDR3 is TGTGCCAGCAGCGGGACAGCGAACACTGAAGCTTTCTTT.

This chain uses TRBV5-1 with TRBJ2-7; D unresolved. Looked up from germline, CDR1 is SGHRS and CDR2 is YFSETQ. V was trimmed by 5 bases and J by 3 bases, leaving 24 bases between them. The CDR3 consists of 17 residues. This CDR3 reads CASRIEPELSRFYEQYF. The CDR3 DNA is TGCGCCAGCAGGATTGAGCCAGAACTTAGCCGTTTCTACGAGCAGTACTTC.

The chain employs TRBV25-1 and TRBJ2-7, with 10 bases that match TRBD1. Germline V lookup: CDR1 MGHDK, CDR2 SYGVNS. J was trimmed by 4 bases and V by 6 bases; bases with no gene match: 9. The CDR3 consists of 15 residues. CDR3 residues: CASSEVGDRGYEQYF. DNA for the CDR3: TGTGCCAGCAGCGAAGTCGGGGACAGGGGTTACGAGCAGTACTTC.

This sequence joins TRBV9 and TRBJ1-4; TRBD1 might be the D (6 bases). Germline V gene data show CDR1 as SGDLS and CDR2 as YYNGEE. The CDR3 contains 16 residues. V gave up 2 bases and J gave up 6 bases, with 17 bases separating them. The CDR3, as DNA: TGTGCCAGCAGCGTTGGGTTGGACAGCAGATATGAAAAACTGTTTTTT. It encodes CASSVGLDSRYEKLFF.